The 3 T cell receptor beta chains reported below all come from one sample, sequenced in a study of beta chain features in type 1 diabetes. Every bit of the isolated RNA underwent reverse transcription, so sequencing read expressed TCRB transcripts. This table comes from immunoSEQ multiplex PCR, and its TCRdb copy is limited to in-frame clones, with some not included. Of some 150,000 clones listed, 11% were seen once; the top ten hold about 2.1%. Sequenced: central memory CD4+ T cells from blood. The receptors shown here come from a man aged 18 to 29 in good health.

The V and J genes are TRBV9 and TRBJ2-3, with a tentative D call TRBD1 (5 bases). V lost 4 bases and J 1 base, leaving 13 bases between the germline ends. The CDR3 has 15 amino acids. CDR1 and CDR2 (germline): SGDLS, YYNGEE. The CDR3 reads CASSPFGRGTDTQYF. In nucleotides, the CDR3 is TGTGCCAGCAGCCCGTTTGGCAGGGGCACAGATACGCAGTATTTT.

CDR3 nucleotides: TGTGCCAGCAGCGGTAGGACAGGGTCGAATCAGCCCCAGCATTTT. This codes for CASSGRTGSNQPQHF. This rearrangement joins TRBV7-9 to TRBJ1-5, with 8 bases that match TRBD1. Germline CDR1 reads SEHNR; CDR2 reads FQNEAQ (reference sequence). This CDR3 is 15 amino acids long. The V segment lost 5 bases and the J segment 4 bases; nucleotides outside the gene matches: 7.

This clone was found once. CDR3 sequence: CASSHGTGWDQPQHF. CDR3 nucleotide sequence: TGCGCCAGCAGCCATGGCACAGGATGGGATCAGCCCCAGCATTTT. V gene TRBV4-1 combines with J gene TRBJ1-5; maybe TRBD1 (5 bases). Trimming left V 3 bases short and J 5 bases short, with 14 bases between. The germline V gene encodes CDR1 MGHRA and CDR2 YSYEKL. The CDR3 is 15 amino acids.